This T cell receptor beta chain was captured by sequencing in a study of cytomegalovirus exposure and HLA in healthy donors. In germline, CDR1 is MNHNS, CDR2 SASEGT. The V end lost 0 bases, the J end lost 6 bases, and 8 bases lay between the germline ends. The CDR3 consists of 13 residues. PCR employed 60 Vbeta and 13 Jbeta primers. Libraries were prepared by immunoSEQ multiplex PCR; TCRdb keeps only in-frame clonotypes and omits some of them. This table holds about 160,000 clones, around 86% found once. Overall study results and limits: The study put 160 or so TCR beta chains on its list as cytomegalovirus-associated.

A note on this clone: The antigen is undetermined.

This TCR was sampled from a girl aged 2 to 10 in good health and CMV-seropositive. The sequenced sample consisted of PBMCs. This rearrangement joins TRBV6-1 to TRBJ1-2; D call uncertain. CDR3 amino acids: CASSEAGQDGYTF. Written as DNA, the CDR3 is TGTGCCAGCAGTGAAGCAGGTCAGGATGGCTACACCTTC.